These 3 T cell receptor beta chains were all obtained from the same sample, sequenced in a study of blood T cell repertoires in COVID-19. Sequencing used immunoSEQ multiplex PCR; TCRdb keeps in-frame clones, though not all of them. The table lists approximately 260,000 clones, about four fifths of them singletons. The sequencing input was peripheral blood. The receptors originated from a woman older than 75 with acute or convalescent COVID-19.

CDR3 nucleotide sequence: TGTGCCTGGAGCGTTTTACCGGGCACTGAAGCTTTCTTT. It specifies CAWSVLPGTEAFF. V gene TRBV30 combines with J gene TRBJ1-1; D remains ambiguous. Germline CDR1 GTSNPN, CDR2 SVGIG (reference sequence). This CDR3 contains 13 residues. Trimming removed 3 bases at V and 4 bases at J, with 12 bases between.

The chain employs TRBV10-1 and TRBJ2-7; D possibly corresponds to TRBD1 (5 bases). Germline V CDR1 and CDR2: WNHNN, SYGVQD (reference sequence). Deletions cut 6 bases from V and 0 bases from J, with 21 bases between. The CDR3 covers 17 residues. CDR3 nucleotide sequence: TGCGCCAGCAGCCTTATGTTCTTGACAGCAACCTCCTACGAGCAGTACTTC. It translates to CASSLMFLTATSYEQYF.

The genes are TRBV12-5 and TRBJ2-2; 8 nucleotides line up with TRBD2. CDR3 size: 15 residues. The J segment lost 3 bases and the V segment lost 5 bases, leaving 5 bases of the junction unmatched. CDR1 and CDR2 (germline): LGHNT, FRNRAP. The CDR3 DNA reads TGTGCTAGTGGTATCGGGGGGGCTTACACCGGGGAGCTGTTTTTT. Its protein is CASGIGGAYTGELFF.